One sample yielded the 8 T cell receptor beta chains listed below, sequenced in a study of a mutant IDH1 vaccine in newly diagnosed glioma. The method was immunoSEQ multiplex PCR; TCRdb's version includes in-frame clones alone and lacks a portion of them. The table shows 65,000 to 70,000 clones, with around 88% occurring only once. The time point is: baseline, week 1 (first vaccination visit). Treatment denoted: pre-vaccination baseline after standard-of-care therapy. This material consisted of peripheral blood mononuclear cells (PBMCs), taken from a glioma patient treated with radiotherapy, temozolomide or both. Receptors originate from a woman in her late teens or twenties with glioma. Some clones in this sample may be carry-over from other donors' samples.

The chain recombines TRBV5-6 with TRBJ2-7; D gene ambiguous. The length of the CDR3 is 14 residues. Trimming removed 0 bases at V and 0 bases at J, with 7 bases between. The germline V gene has CDR1 SGHDT and CDR2 YYEEEE. The DNA of the CDR3 is TGTGCCAGCAGCTTGGATCTGCACTCCTACGAGCAGTACTTC. This codes for CASSLDLHSYEQYF. The full variable domain, with the rest looked up from reference TRBV5-6 and TRBJ2-7, is DAGVTQSPTHLIKTRGQQVTLRCSPKSGHDTVSWYQQALGQGPQFIFQYYEEEERQRGNFPDRFSGHQFPNYSSELNVNALLLGDSALYLCASSLDLHSYEQYFGPGTRLTVT.

The gene calls are TRBV4-1 and TRBJ2-1; 11 nucleotides agree with TRBD2. This CDR3 has 16 residues. Looked up from germline, CDR1 is MGHRA and CDR2 is YSYEKL. Losses at the gene ends were 3 bases for V and 9 bases for J; bases not matched to a gene: 10. The CDR3 DNA sequence: TGCGCCAGCAGCCATGTTAGCGGGGGGGCCGGGCGTGAGCAGTTCTTC. Its protein product is CASSHVSGGAGREQFF.

This clone has more than one count but fewer than ten. Written as DNA, the CDR3 is TGTGCCAGCAGCCCCGGGACTATAAGCCATGAGCAGTTCTTC. Protein sequence: CASSPGTISHEQFF. The V and J genes are TRBV7-9 and TRBJ2-1; TRBD2 aligns across 7 bases. CDR3 length equals 14 residues. J lost 8 bases, V lost 5 bases, and 9 bases had no gene match. Germline CDR1 reads SEHNR; CDR2 reads FQNEAQ (reference sequence).

V is TRBV10-3 and J is TRBJ1-1; 8 bases fit TRBD1. The V gene's germline CDR1 is ENHRY and CDR2 SYGVKD. The CDR3 has 13 residues. V lost 6 bases, J lost 1 base, and 1 base stayed unmatched. In DNA, the CDR3 is TGTGCCATCAGCGGACAGGGGAACACTGAAGCTTTCTTT. The encoded protein is CAISGQGNTEAFF.

The chain recombines TRBV9 with TRBJ1-3; D not resolved. Germline lookup yields CDR1 SGDLS and CDR2 YYNGEE. Trimming took off 0 bases at V and 4 bases at J, with 11 bases between the two ends. The CDR3 contains 15 residues. The CDR3 here is CASSVATGQGNTIYF. The DNA of the CDR3 is TGTGCCAGCAGCGTAGCTACCGGGCAGGGAAACACCATATATTTT.

This clone was observed once. This chain connects TRBV9 to TRBJ1-5; D may be TRBD1 (5 bases). The V end lost 2 bases, the J end lost 3 bases, and 6 bases lay between the germline ends. Germline V gives CDR1 SGDLS, CDR2 YYNGEE. CDR3 size: 13 residues. Here the CDR3 DNA reads TGTGCCAGCAGCGTGGACATCAATCAGCCCCAGCATTTT. Protein product: CASSVDINQPQHF. Filled out from reference TRBV9 and TRBJ1-5, the complete variable domain reads DSGVTQTPKHLITATGQRVTLRCSPRSGDLSVYWYQQSLDQGLQFLIQYYNGEERAKGNILERFSAQQFPDLHSELNLSSLELGDSALYFCASSVDINQPQHFGDGTRLSIL.

The J gene is TRBJ2-7, the V gene TRBV5-6; 9 nucleotides line up with TRBD1. Germline CDR1 is SGHDT and CDR2 is YYEEEE. The CDR3 contains 15 residues. Losses at the gene ends were 4 bases for V and 1 base for J; bases not matched to a gene: 6. This CDR3 is CASSLQGAWSYEQYF. The CDR3 DNA follows: TGTGCCAGCAGCCTACAGGGGGCTTGGTCCTACGAGCAGTACTTC. The full variable domain, its missing parts supplied by reference TRBV5-6 and TRBJ2-7, is DAGVTQSPTHLIKTRGQQVTLRCSPKSGHDTVSWYQQALGQGPQFIFQYYEEEERQRGNFPDRFSGHQFPNYSSELNVNALLLGDSALYLCASSLQGAWSYEQYFGPGTRLTVT.

The rearrangement joins TRBV19 to TRBJ1-1, with 9 bases fitting TRBD1. Germline V gene lookup returns CDR1 LNHDA and CDR2 SQIVND (reference sequence). The V segment lost 5 bases and the J segment 3 bases; nucleotides outside the gene matches: 4. The CDR3 totals 14 residues. As DNA, the CDR3 is TGTGCCAGTAGTCTCTGGACAGGGGACACTGAAGCTTTCTTT. Translation gives CASSLWTGDTEAFF.